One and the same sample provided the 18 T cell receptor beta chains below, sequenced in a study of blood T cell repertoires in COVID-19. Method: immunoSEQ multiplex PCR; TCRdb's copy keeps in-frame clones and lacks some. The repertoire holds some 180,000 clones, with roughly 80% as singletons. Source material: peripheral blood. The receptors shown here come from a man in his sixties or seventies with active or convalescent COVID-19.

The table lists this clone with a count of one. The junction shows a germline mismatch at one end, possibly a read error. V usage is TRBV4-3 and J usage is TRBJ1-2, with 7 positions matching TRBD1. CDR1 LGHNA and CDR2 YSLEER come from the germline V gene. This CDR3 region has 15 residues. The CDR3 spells CASSLLGGENYDYTF. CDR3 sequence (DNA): TGCGCCAGCAGCCTTTTAGGGGGCGAGAACTATGACTACACCTTC.

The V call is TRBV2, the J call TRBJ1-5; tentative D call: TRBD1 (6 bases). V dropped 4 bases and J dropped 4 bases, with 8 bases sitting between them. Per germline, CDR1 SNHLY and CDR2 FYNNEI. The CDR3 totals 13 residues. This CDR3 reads CASSVQGNQPQHF. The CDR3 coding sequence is TGTGCCAGCAGTGTCCAGGGGAATCAGCCCCAGCATTTT.

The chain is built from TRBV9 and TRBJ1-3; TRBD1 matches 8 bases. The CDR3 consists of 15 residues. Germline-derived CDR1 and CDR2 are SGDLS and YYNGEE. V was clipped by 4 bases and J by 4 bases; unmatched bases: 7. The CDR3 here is CASSSRQGYGNTIYF. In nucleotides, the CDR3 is TGTGCCAGCAGCTCAAGACAGGGGTACGGAAACACCATATATTTT.

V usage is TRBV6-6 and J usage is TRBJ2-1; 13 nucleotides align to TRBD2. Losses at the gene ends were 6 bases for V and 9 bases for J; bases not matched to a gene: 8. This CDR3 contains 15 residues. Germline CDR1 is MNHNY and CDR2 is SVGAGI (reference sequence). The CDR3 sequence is CASSRTSGGFGEQFF. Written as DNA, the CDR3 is TGTGCCAGCAGCAGGACTAGCGGGGGATTTGGTGAGCAGTTCTTC.

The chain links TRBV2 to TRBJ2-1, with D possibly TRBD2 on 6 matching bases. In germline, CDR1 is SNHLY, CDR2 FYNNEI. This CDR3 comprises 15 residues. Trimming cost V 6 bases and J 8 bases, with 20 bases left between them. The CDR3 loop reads CASRPGLLSVDEQFF. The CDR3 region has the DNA TGTGCCAGCAGGCCGGGACTCTTAAGTGTCGATGAGCAGTTCTTC.

The CDR3 region is CASSTLSFGAFF. The CDR3 DNA sequence: TGTGCCAGCAGCACCCTCAGCTTCGGGGCTTTCTTT. The chain has TRBV25-1 and TRBJ1-1, with D hard to call. This CDR3 comprises 12 residues. Trimming removed 6 bases from V and 11 bases from J, with 16 bases in between. Germline-derived CDR1 and CDR2 are MGHDK and SYGVNS.

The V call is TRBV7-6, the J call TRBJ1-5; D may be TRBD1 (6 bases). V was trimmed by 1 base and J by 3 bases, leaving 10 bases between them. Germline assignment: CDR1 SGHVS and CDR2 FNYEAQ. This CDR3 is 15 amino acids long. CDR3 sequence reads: CASSLEQGPNQPQHF. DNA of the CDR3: TGTGCCAGCAGCTTAGAACAGGGTCCCAATCAGCCCCAGCATTTT. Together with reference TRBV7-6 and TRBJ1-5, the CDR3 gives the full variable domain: GAGVSQSPRYKVTKRGQDVALRCDPISGHVSLYWYRQALGQGPEFLTYFNYEAQQDKSGLPNDRFSAERPEGSISTLTIQRTEQRDSAMYRCASSLEQGPNQPQHFGDGTRLSIL.

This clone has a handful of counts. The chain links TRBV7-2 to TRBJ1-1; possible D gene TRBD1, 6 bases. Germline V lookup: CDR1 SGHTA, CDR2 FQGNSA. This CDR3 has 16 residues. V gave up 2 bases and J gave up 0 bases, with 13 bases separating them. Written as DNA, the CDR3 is TGTGCCAGCAGCTTAAGGGGGTTTGGCATGAACACTGAAGCTTTCTTT. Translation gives CASSLRGFGMNTEAFF.

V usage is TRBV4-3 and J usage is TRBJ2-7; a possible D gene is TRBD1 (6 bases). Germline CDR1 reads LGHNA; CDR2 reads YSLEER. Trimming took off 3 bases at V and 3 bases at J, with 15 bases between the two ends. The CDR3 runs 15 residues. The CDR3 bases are TGCGCCAGCAGCCAGGACAGCCTCCTGGACTACGAGCAGTACTTC. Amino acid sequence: CASSQDSLLDYEQYF.

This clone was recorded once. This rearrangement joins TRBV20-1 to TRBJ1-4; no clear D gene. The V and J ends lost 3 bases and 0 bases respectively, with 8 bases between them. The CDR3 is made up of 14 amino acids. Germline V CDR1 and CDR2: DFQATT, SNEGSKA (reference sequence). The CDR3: CSASGPATNEKLFF. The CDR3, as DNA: TGCAGTGCTAGTGGTCCGGCAACTAATGAAAAACTGTTTTTT.

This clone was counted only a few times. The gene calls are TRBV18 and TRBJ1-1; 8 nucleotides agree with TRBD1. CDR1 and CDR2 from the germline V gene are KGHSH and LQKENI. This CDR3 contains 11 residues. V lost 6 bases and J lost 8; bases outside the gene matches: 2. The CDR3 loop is CASSGQGEAFF. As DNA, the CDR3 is TGTGCCAGCTCCGGACAGGGAGAAGCTTTCTTT.

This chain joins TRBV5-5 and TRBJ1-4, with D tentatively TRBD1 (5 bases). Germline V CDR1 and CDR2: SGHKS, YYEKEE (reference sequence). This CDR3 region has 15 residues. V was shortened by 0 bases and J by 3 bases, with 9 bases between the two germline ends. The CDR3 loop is CASSLVPTANEKLFF. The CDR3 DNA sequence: TGTGCCAGCAGCTTGGTCCCGACAGCTAATGAAAAACTGTTTTTT.

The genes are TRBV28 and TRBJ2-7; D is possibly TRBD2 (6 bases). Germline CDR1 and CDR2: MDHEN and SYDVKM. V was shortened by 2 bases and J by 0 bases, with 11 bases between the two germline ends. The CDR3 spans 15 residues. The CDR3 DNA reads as TGTGCCAGCAGTTTAGCGGGGAAAAGCTCCTACGAGCAGTACTTC. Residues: CASSLAGKSSYEQYF.

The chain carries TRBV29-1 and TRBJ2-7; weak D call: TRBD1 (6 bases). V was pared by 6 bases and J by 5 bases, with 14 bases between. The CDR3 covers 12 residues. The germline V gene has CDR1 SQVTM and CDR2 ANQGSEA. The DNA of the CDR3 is TGCAGCGTAAACAGGGTGGGCCACGAGCAGTACTTC. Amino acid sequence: CSVNRVGHEQYF.

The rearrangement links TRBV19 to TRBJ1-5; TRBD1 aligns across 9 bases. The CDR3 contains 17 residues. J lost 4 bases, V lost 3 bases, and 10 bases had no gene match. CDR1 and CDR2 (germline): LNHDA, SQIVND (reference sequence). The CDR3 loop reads CASSIGTGSFRNQPQHF. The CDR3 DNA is TGTGCCAGTAGTATCGGGACAGGGAGTTTTAGGAATCAGCCCCAGCATTTT.

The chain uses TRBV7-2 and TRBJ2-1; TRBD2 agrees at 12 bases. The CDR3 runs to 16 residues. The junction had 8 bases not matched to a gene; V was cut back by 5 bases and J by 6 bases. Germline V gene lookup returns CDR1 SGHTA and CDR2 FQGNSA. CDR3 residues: CASSPLLAGGPNEQFF. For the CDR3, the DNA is TGTGCCAGCAGCCCCCTACTAGCGGGAGGCCCCAATGAGCAGTTCTTC. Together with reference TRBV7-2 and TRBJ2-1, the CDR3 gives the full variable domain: GAGVSQSPSNKVTEKGKDVELRCDPISGHTALYWYRQSLGQGLEFLIYFQGNSAPDKSGLPSDRFSAERTGGSVSTLTIQRTQQEDSAVYLCASSPLLAGGPNEQFFGPGTRLTVL.

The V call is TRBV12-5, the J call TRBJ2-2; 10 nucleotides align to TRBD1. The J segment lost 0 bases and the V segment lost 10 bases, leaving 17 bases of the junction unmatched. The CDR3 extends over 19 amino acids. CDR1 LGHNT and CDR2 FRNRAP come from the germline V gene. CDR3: CANWRLRDRGDSNTGELFF. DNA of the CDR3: TGTGCTAACTGGCGGCTCCGGGACAGGGGAGATTCGAACACCGGGGAGCTGTTTTTT. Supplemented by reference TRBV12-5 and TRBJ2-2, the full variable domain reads DARVTQTPRHKVTEMGQEVTMRCQPILGHNTVFWYRQTMMQGLELLAYFRNRAPLDDSGMPKDRFSAEMPDATLATLKIQPSEPRDSAVYFCANWRLRDRGDSNTGELFFGEGSRLTVL.

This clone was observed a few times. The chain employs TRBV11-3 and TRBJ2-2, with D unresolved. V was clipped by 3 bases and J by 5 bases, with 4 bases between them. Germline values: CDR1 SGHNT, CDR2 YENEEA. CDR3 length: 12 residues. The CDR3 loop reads CASSFLTGELFF. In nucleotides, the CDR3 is TGTGCCAGCAGCTTTCTTACCGGGGAGCTGTTTTTT.